This T cell receptor beta chain derives from a study of blood T cell repertoires in COVID-19. Whole-study context: Acute and convalescent COVID-19 samples came from the United States, Italy and Spain.

The germline gives CDR1 LGHNT, CDR2 FRNRAP. Trimming stripped 5 bases from V and 7 bases from J, with 14 bases between. This CDR3 spans 13 amino acids. Clones were sequenced by immunoSEQ multiplex PCR, and TCRdb holds only the in-frame ones, with some missing. The repertoire has some 250,000 clones, 91% of them found once; the top ten carry approximately 1.2%. This receptor was identified in a human donor in a cohort exposed to, infected with or recovered from COVID-19 (not recorded which). The donor label of this sample is uncertain. The chain has TRBV12-5 and TRBJ1-1; tentatively, D is TRBD1 (5 bases). Sequencing was performed on PBMCs or T cells enriched from blood (not recorded which). The CDR3 DNA reads as TGTGCTAGTGGTCTACACAGGCCACATGAAGCTTTCTTT. Translated: CASGLHRPHEAFF.